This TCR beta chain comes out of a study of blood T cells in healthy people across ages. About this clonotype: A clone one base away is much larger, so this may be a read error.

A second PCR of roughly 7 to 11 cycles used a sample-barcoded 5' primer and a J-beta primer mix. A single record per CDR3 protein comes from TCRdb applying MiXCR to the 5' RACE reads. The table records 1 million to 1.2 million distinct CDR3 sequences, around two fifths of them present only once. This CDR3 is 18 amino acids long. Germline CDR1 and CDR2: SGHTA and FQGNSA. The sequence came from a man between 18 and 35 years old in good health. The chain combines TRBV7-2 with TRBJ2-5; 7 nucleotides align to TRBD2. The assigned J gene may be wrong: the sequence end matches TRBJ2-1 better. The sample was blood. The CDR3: CASSPMLAGTKDQETQFF. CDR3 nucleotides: TGTGCCAGCAGCCCGATGCTAGCCGGGACTAAAGACCAAGAGACCCAGTTCTTC.